The 20 T cell receptor beta chains given below trace back to one sample, sequenced in a study of cytomegalovirus exposure and HLA in healthy donors (dated by TCRdb to 2016 to 2017). The protocol used for the library was the immunoSEQ multiplex PCR assay. A mixture of 60 forward primers for TCR Vbeta segments and 13 reverse primers for TCR Jbeta segments was used in the multiplex PCR. TCRdb obtained this table from immuneACCESS and retained in-frame rearrangements with V and J assigned. These tables miss some clones; where compared with another copy, unresolved V genes account for less than half of the shortfall, and the remainder is unexplained. The sample has 70,000 to 90,000 clones on record, 60% to 75% of them singletons. About 22% of the sample belongs to the ten largest clones. The sample comprised PBMCs. The receptors were sampled from a man aged 40-50 years in good health and CMV-seropositive.

The chain has TRBV4-3 and TRBJ1-2; D remains ambiguous. CDR3 length: 16 residues. CDR1 is LGHNA and CDR2 is YSLEER in the germline V gene. The V and J ends lost 1 base and 5 bases respectively, with 17 bases between them. CDR3 DNA sequence: TGCGCCAGCAGCCAAGTCGTATCATCGGGGTATTATGGCTACACCTTC. It yields the protein CASSQVVSSGYYGYTF.

The V and J genes are TRBV27 and TRBJ2-3; D may be TRBD1 (6 bases). Trimming left V 8 bases short and J 1 base short, with 10 bases between. The CDR3 length is 13 residues. The germline CDR1 and CDR2 sequences are MNHEY and SMNVEV (reference sequence). In DNA, the CDR3 is TGTGCCAGCGGGGGCCTAGGCACAGATACGCAGTATTTT. It codes for CASGGLGTDTQYF.

This sequence joins TRBV11-1 and TRBJ1-1; 9 bases line up with TRBD1. Trimming removed 4 bases from V and 1 base from J; junction bases left unmatched: 4. The CDR3 is 15 amino acids. Germline CDR1 reads SGHAT; CDR2 reads FQDESV (reference sequence). In DNA, the CDR3 is TGTGCCAGCAGCTCGAGGGACAGGGCGAACACTGAAGCTTTCTTT. Its protein product is CASSSRDRANTEAFF.

The CDR3 is CASSLSPGQGTEAFF. CDR3 nucleotide sequence: TGTGCCAGCAGCCTCAGTCCGGGACAAGGCACTGAAGCTTTCTTT. The V call is TRBV9, the J call TRBJ1-1; maybe TRBD1 (6 bases). Trimming took 4 bases from V and 4 from J, leaving 17 bases between them. The CDR3 is made up of 15 amino acids. Germline CDR1 is SGDLS and CDR2 is YYNGEE.

Remarks on this clone: A read error may account for a junction end that differs from germline. This chain links TRBV2 with TRBJ1-6; D is uncertain. The CDR3 consists of 13 residues. The germline V gene has CDR1 SNHLY and CDR2 FYNNEI. CDR3 nucleotides: TGTGCCAGCAAGCTGTTATATAGTTCACCCCTCCACTTT. Translating it yields CASKLLYSSPLHF.

This clone appeared once. The genes are TRBV21-1 and TRBJ1-1; TRBD1 is taken as the D call from the table, unchecked against the DNA. TRBV21-1 is a listed pseudogene. This CDR3 is 15 amino acids long. CDR3 sequence: CASSKAPDTDTEAFF. For the CDR3, the DNA is TGTGCCAGCAGCAAAGCTCCGGACACGGACACTGAAGCTTTCTTT.

CDR3 amino acids: CASSPTIPPGQGAKNIQYF. The CDR3, as DNA: TGTGCCAGCAGTCCCACAATTCCTCCGGGACAGGGGGCCAAAAACATTCAGTACTTC. The rearrangement uses TRBV14 and TRBJ2-4, with 10 positions matching TRBD1. Unmatched junction bases numbered 15, after V lost 6 bases and J lost 1 base. CDR1 is SGHDN, CDR2 FVKESK, per germline. The CDR3 totals 19 residues.

The V and J genes are TRBV11-3 and TRBJ1-1; tentatively, D is TRBD1 (6 bases). CDR3 length: 14 residues. Trimming cost V 3 bases and J 2 bases, with 10 bases left between them. The V gene's germline CDR1 is SGHNT and CDR2 YENEEA. The CDR3 spells CASSLRGANTEAFF. CDR3 coding DNA: TGTGCCAGCAGCTTGCGGGGGGCTAACACTGAAGCTTTCTTT.

For the CDR3, the DNA is TGTGCCAGCAGCTGGGCAGGGGGCAACTATGGCTACACCTTC. Translating it yields CASSWAGGNYGYTF. This chain uses TRBV5-4 with TRBJ1-2, with 8 bases lining up with TRBD1. V shed 3 bases and J 2 bases; nucleotides not matched to a gene: 3. This CDR3 is built from 14 residues. Germline values: CDR1 SGHNT, CDR2 YYREEE (reference sequence).

The chain links TRBV28 to TRBJ2-7, with TRBD2 matching 7 bases. The V and J ends lost 7 bases and 2 bases, in that order; junction bases with no gene match: 8. This CDR3 has 14 amino acids. Per germline, CDR1 MDHEN and CDR2 SYDVKM. The DNA of the CDR3 is TGTGCCAGCAAATGGGGGGAGGGCACCTACGAGCAGTACTTC. This codes for CASKWGEGTYEQYF.

CDR3 coding DNA: TGTGCCAGTAGTATAGTGCCAGGGCCCTACGGCTACACCTTC. It is translated as CASSIVPGPYGYTF. The V call is TRBV19, the J call TRBJ1-2, with D perhaps matching TRBD1 (5 bases). V lost 1 base, J lost 8 bases, and 14 bases lay in between. In germline, CDR1 is LNHDA, CDR2 SQIVND (reference sequence). This CDR3 has 14 amino acids.

The chain uses TRBV7-2 and TRBJ1-2; no clear D gene. Germline CDR1 is SGHTA and CDR2 is FQGNSA. V was pared by 5 bases and J by 4 bases, with 14 bases between. The CDR3 is 14 amino acids. The DNA of the CDR3 is TGTGCCAGCAGCCCGGGAGAGAGTTTCTATGGCTACACCTTC. Translation: CASSPGESFYGYTF.

The CDR3 DNA reads as TGTGCCAGCAGGAGGGGACAGACTATGGACTACACCTTC. Residues: CASRRGQTMDYTF. The chain couples TRBV6-5 to TRBJ1-2, with TRBD1 identical over 7 bases. Germline CDR1 MNHEY, CDR2 SVGAGI. The CDR3 loop spans 13 amino acids. Trimming at V came to 6 bases and at J to 10 bases, leaving 11 bases not matched to a gene.

This clone occurred a few times. CDR3 region: CASSLVGSGGYSGANVLTF. The DNA for the CDR3 is TGTGCCAGCAGCTTAGTTGGGAGCGGGGGGTACTCTGGGGCCAACGTCCTGACTTTC. V usage is TRBV7-2 and J usage is TRBJ2-6; TRBD2 matches 9 bases. The CDR3 loop spans 19 amino acids. Unmatched junction bases numbered 7, after V lost 1 base and J lost 0 bases. From germline, CDR1 is SGHTA and CDR2 FQGNSA.

This clone has just a few counts. At one end, the junction sequence differs from germline, possibly due to a read error. The chain is built from TRBV6-1 and TRBJ2-4, with D possibly being TRBD1 (6 bases). Germline assignment: CDR1 MNHNS and CDR2 SASEGT. The CDR3 is 13 residues long. For the CDR3, the DNA is TGTGCCAGCAGCCACTACCCTCGGACAGAAAAGACGTTC. It codes for CASSHYPRTEKTF.

With respect to this clone: One end of the junction does not line up with germline, which may come from a read error. This sample also contains other DNA sequences that code for the same CDR3. The V and J genes are TRBV29-1 and TRBJ1-2; D not resolved. Germline-derived CDR1 and CDR2 are SQVTM and ANQGSEA. The CDR3 is 16 amino acids. The DNA of the CDR3 is TGCAGCGTCGAAGATTCTTCACAGACTACTAACTATGGCTACACCTTC. Amino acid sequence: CSVEDSSQTTNYGYTF.

This clone was observed a single time. The rearrangement links TRBV30 to TRBJ1-5; maybe TRBD1 (5 bases). Germline CDR1 is GTSNPN and CDR2 is SVGIG (reference sequence). The V end lost 2 bases, the J end lost 1 base, and 12 bases lay between the germline ends. CDR3 size: 15 residues. The chain's CDR3 is CAWSTAGLSNQPQHF. The CDR3 DNA reads TGTGCCTGGAGTACGGCAGGGCTAAGCAATCAGCCCCAGCATTTT.

J is TRBJ2-3 and V is TRBV27; 9 nucleotides line up with TRBD1. Germline V gives CDR1 MNHEY, CDR2 SMNVEV (reference sequence). The CDR3 has 14 amino acids. The ends lost 7 bases at V and 3 bases at J; junction bases unmatched: 5. The CDR3 DNA is TGTGCCAGCACAGCGGGACAGGGTACAGATACGCAGTATTTT. Its translation is CASTAGQGTDTQYF.

The rearrangement links TRBV7-2 to TRBJ1-1; D is unresolved. Trimming removed 5 bases from V and 4 bases from J, with 17 bases in between. Germline-derived CDR1 and CDR2 are SGHTA and FQGNSA. This CDR3 spans 15 amino acids. The CDR3 protein is CASSPTPDIGTEAFF. CDR3 nucleotide sequence: TGTGCCAGCAGCCCCACGCCAGACATCGGCACTGAAGCTTTCTTT.

CDR3 sequence: CASSYVGGGSYEQYF. CDR3 coding DNA: TGTGCCAGCAGTTACGTGGGGGGGGGCTCCTACGAGCAGTACTTC. The V call is TRBV6-5, the J call TRBJ2-5; 7 bases fit TRBD2. The J call may be in error: the DNA end matches TRBJ2-7 better. The germline CDR1 and CDR2 sequences are MNHEY and SVGAGI. The CDR3 loop spans 15 amino acids.